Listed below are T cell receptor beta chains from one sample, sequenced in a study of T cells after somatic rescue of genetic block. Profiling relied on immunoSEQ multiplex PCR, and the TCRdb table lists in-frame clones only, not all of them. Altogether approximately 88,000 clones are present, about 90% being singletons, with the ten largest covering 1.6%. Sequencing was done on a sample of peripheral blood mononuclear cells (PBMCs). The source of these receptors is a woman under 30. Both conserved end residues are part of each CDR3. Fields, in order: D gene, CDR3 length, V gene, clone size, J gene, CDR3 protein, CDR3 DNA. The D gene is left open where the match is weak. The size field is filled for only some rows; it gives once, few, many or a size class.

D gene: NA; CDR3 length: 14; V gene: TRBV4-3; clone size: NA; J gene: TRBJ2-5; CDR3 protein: CASSQDVIEATQYF; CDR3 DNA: TGCGCCAGCAGCCAAGATGTGATAGAGGCGACCCAGTACTTC
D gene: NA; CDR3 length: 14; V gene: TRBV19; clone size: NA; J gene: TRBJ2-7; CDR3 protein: CASSPSAQRREQYF; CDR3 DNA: TGTGCCAGTAGCCCTAGTGCACAGCGGCGCGAGCAGTACTTC
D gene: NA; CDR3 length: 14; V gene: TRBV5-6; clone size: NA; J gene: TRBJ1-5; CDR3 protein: CASSADGGNQPQHF; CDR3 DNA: TGTGCCAGCAGCGCGGACGGGGGTAATCAGCCCCAGCATTTT
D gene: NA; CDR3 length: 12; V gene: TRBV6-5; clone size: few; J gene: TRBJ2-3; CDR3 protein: CASRTVTDTQYF; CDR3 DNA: TGTGCCAGCAGGACAGTCACAGATACGCAGTATTTT
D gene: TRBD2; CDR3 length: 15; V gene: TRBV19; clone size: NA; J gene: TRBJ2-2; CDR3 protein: CASSMLAGGHGELFF; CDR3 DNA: TGTGCCAGTAGTATGCTAGCGGGAGGGCACGGGGAGCTGTTTTTT
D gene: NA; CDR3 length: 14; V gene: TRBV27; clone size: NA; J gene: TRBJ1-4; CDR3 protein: CASSLRGLNEKLFF; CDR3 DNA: TGTGCCAGCAGTTTGAGGGGCCTTAATGAAAAACTGTTTTTT
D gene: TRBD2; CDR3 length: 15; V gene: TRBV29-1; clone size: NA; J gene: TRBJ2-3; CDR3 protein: CSVYGLAASTDTQYF; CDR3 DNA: TGCAGCGTTTATGGACTAGCGGCTAGCACAGATACGCAGTATTTT
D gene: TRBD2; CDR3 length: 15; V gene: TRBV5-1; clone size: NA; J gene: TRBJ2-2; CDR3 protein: CASSLGASGSGELFF; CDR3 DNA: TGCGCCAGCAGCTTGGGTGCTAGCGGGAGCGGGGAGCTGTTTTTT
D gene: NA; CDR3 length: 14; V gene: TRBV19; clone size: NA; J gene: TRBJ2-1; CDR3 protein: CASRWGTLYNEQFF; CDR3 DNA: TGTGCCAGTAGATGGGGAACCCTATACAATGAGCAGTTCTTC
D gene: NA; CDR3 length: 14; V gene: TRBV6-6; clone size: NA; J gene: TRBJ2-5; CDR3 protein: CASTPWGGKETQYF; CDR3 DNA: TGTGCCAGCACCCCCTGGGGTGGGAAAGAGACCCAGTACTTC
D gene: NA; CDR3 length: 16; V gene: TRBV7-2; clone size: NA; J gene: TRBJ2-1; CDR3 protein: CASSLGISASYNEQFF; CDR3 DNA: TGTGCCAGCAGCTTAGGGATTAGCGCCTCCTACAATGAGCAGTTCTTC
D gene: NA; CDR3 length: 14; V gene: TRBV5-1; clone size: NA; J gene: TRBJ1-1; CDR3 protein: CVSSLAGRLTEAFF; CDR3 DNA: TGCGTCAGCAGCTTGGCCGGTCGGTTAACTGAAGCTTTCTTT
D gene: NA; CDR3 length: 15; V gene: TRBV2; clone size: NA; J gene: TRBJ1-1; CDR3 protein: CASGRRGRGNTEAFF; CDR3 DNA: TGTGCCAGCGGACGACGCGGGCGGGGGAACACTGAAGCTTTCTTT
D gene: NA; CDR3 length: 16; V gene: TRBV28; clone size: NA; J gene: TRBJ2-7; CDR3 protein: CASRSLAETANYEQYF; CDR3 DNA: TGTGCCAGCAGATCCCTTGCTGAGACAGCGAACTACGAGCAGTACTTC
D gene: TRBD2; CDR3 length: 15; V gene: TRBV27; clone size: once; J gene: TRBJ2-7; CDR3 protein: CASSPGAGGPYEQYF; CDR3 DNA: TGTGCCAGCAGCCCAGGGGCGGGAGGGCCATACGAGCAGTACTTC
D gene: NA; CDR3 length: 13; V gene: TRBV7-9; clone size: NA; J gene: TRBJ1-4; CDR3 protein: CAAGLRANEKLFF; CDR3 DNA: TGTGCCGCAGGCCTCCGAGCTAATGAAAAACTGTTTTTT
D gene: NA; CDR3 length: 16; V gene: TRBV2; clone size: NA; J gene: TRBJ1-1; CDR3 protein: CASSGRRVRENTEAFF; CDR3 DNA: TGTGCCAGCAGTGGCAGGAGAGTGCGGGAGAACACTGAAGCTTTCTTT
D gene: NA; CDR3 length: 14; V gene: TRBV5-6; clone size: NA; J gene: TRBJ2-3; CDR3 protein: CASNPGGGLDTQYF; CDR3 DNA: TGTGCCAGCAACCCTGGGGGGGGGCTCGATACGCAGTATTTT
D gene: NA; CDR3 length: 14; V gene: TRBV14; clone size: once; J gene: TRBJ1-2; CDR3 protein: CASSQVGGVYGYTF; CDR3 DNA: TGTGCCAGCAGCCAAGTTGGGGGTGTGTATGGCTACACCTTC
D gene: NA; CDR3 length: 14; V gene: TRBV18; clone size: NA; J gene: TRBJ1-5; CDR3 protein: CTSSQESGNQPQHF; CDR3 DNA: TGTACCAGCTCACAGGAGTCAGGCAATCAGCCCCAGCATTTT
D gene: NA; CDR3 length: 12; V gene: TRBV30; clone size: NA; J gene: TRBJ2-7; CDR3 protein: CAGSTGLREQYF; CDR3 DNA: TGTGCCGGATCTACAGGGCTCCGAGAGCAGTACTTC
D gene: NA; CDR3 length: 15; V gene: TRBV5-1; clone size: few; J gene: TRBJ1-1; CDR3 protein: CASSGRDENNTEAFF; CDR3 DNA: TGCGCCAGCAGCGGTCGGGACGAAAATAACACTGAAGCTTTCTTT
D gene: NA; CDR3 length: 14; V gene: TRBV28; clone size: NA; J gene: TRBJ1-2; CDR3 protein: CASGGGAGWYGYTF; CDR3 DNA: TGTGCCAGCGGTGGTGGCGCGGGGTGGTATGGCTACACCTTC
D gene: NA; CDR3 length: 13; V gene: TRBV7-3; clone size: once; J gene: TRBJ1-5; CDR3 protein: CASSEDLGQPQHF; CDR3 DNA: TGTGCCAGCAGCGAAGACCTGGGACAGCCCCAGCATTTT
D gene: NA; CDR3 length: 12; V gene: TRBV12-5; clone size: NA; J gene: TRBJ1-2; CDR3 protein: CASGLHAYGYTF; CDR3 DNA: TGTGCTAGTGGTTTGCACGCCTATGGCTACACCTTC
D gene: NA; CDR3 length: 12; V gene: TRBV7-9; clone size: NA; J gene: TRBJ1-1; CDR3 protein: CASSSDRPEAFF; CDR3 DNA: TGTGCCAGCAGCTCTGACAGGCCAGAAGCTTTCTTT
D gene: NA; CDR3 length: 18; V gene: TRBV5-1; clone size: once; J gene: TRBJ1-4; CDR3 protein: CASSLATRGGAYGEKLFF; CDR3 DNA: TGCGCCAGCAGCTTGGCCACCCGAGGGGGGGCGTATGGTGAAAAACTGTTTTTT
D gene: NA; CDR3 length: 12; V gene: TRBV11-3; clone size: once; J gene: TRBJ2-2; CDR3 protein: CASSVYTGELFF; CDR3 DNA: TGTGCCAGCAGCGTTTACACCGGGGAGCTGTTTTTT
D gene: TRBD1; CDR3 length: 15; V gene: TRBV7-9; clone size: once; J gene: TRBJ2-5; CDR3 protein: CASSSEDRGLETQYF; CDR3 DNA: TGTGCCAGCAGCTCAGAGGACAGGGGGCTAGAGACCCAGTACTTC
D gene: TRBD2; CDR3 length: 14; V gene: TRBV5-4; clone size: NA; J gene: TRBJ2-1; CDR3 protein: CASRLAGGRNEQFF; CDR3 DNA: TGTGCCAGCAGACTAGCGGGAGGGCGCAATGAGCAGTTCTTC
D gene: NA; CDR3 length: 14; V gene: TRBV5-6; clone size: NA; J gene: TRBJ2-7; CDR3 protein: CASSLSGYSYEQYF; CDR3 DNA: TGTGCCAGCAGCTTGTCCGGTTACTCCTACGAGCAGTACTTC
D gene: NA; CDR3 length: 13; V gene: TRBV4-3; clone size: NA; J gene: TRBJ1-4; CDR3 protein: CASSQDGEEKLFF; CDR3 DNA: TGCGCCAGCAGCCAAGATGGCGAGGAAAAACTGTTTTTT
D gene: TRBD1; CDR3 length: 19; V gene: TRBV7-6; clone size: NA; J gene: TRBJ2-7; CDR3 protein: CASSSGTGKAKRSSYEQYF; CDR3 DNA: TGTGCCAGCAGCAGCGGGACAGGGAAAGCGAAAAGAAGCTCCTACGAGCAGTACTTC